Following are 5 T cell receptor beta chains from one sample sequenced in a study of shared clonotypes between healthy human individuals. Some clones are missing from TCRdb's copy, which holds only in-frame ones; the method was immunoSEQ multiplex PCR. Here the sample spans about 2 million clones, roughly 94% being singletons. Terminally differentiated effector memory CD45RA+ cells were excluded by CCR7 positive selection of CD45RO-negative cells. Sequencing was carried out using naive CD8+ T cells sorted from blood. These receptors were obtained from a man in his late teens or twenties in good health.

The V gene is TRBV6-1, the J gene TRBJ2-1; tentative D call: TRBD2 (5 bases). The V gene's germline CDR1 is MNHNS and CDR2 SASEGT. V lost 2 bases, J lost 4 bases, and 15 bases lay in between. The CDR3 is 16 residues long. CDR3: CASSERALGVYNEQFF. CDR3 in DNA: TGTGCCAGCAGTGAACGGGCCCTCGGGGTGTACAATGAGCAGTTCTTC.

The chain joins TRBV19 to TRBJ1-1; TRBD1 might be the D (5 bases). The V gene's germline CDR1 is LNHDA and CDR2 SQIVND (reference sequence). V was shortened by 6 bases and J by 1 base, with 12 bases between the two germline ends. This CDR3 is 14 amino acids long. CDR3 loop: CASRMGEGNTEAFF. For the CDR3, the DNA is TGTGCCAGTAGAATGGGGGAGGGGAACACTGAAGCTTTCTTT.

The CDR3 coding sequence is TGCGCCAGCAGCCAAGTAGGACTAGCGGGAGGGCTCGAGCAGTTCTTC. Its translation is CASSQVGLAGGLEQFF. The gene calls are TRBV4-3 and TRBJ2-1; 15 bases are a match to TRBD2. The ends lost 1 base at V and 10 bases at J; junction bases unmatched: 5. CDR1 is LGHNA and CDR2 is YSLEER in the germline V gene. This CDR3 comprises 16 residues.

This chain connects TRBV6-5 to TRBJ2-2; 9 bases map to TRBD1. The ends lost 5 bases at V and 3 bases at J; junction bases unmatched: 4. CDR3 length: 15 amino acids. CDR1 and CDR2 (germline): MNHEY, SVGAGI. In DNA, the CDR3 is TGTGCCAGCAGTACCGGGACAGGGCACACCGGGGAGCTGTTTTTT. Translating gives CASSTGTGHTGELFF.

This clone has only one observation. V gene TRBV13 combines with J gene TRBJ2-3; TRBD2 might be the D (6 bases). CDR3 length: 18 amino acids. Germline CDR1 PRHDT, CDR2 FYEKMQ (reference sequence). V lost 5 bases and J 1 base, leaving 22 bases between the germline ends. CDR3 DNA: TGTGCCAGCAGCCGGTGGGGTAGCGGCCAAGAGGGCACAGATACGCAGTATTTT. It is translated as CASSRWGSGQEGTDTQYF.